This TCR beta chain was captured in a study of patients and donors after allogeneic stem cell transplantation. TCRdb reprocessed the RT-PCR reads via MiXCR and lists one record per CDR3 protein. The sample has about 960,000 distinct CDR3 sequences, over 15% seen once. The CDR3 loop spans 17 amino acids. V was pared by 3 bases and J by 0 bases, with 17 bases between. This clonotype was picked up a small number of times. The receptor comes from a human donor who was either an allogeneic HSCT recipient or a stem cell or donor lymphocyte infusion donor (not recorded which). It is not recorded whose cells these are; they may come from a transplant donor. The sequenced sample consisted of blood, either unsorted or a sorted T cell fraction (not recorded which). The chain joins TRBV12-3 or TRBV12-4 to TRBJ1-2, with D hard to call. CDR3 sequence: CASSFWAATLPNYGYTF. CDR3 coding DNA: TGTGCCAGCAGTTTCTGGGCAGCAACGCTACCTAACTATGGCTACACCTTC.